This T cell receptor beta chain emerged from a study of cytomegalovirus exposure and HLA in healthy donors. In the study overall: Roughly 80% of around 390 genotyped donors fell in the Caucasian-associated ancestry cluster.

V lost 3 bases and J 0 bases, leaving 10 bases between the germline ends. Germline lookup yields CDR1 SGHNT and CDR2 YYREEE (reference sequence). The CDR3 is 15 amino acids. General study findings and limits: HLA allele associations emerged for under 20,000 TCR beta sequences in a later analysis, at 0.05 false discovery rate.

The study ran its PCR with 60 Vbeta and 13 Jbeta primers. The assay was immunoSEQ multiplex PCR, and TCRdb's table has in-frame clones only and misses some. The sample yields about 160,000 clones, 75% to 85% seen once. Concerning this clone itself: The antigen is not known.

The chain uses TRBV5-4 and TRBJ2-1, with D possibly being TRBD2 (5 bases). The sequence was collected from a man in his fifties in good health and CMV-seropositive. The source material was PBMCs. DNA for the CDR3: TGTGCCAGCAGCTCCAGCGGTTACTCCTACAATGAGCAGTTCTTC. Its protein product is CASSSSGYSYNEQFF.